Included here is one T cell receptor beta chain sequence, with context. The data were obtained in a study of cytomegalovirus exposure and HLA in healthy donors. The overall study: Early released data had tens of millions of unique TCRs, all coming from HLA-typed donors.

With 60 Vbeta and 13 Jbeta primers, the PCR was carried out. Sequencing used immunoSEQ multiplex PCR; TCRdb keeps in-frame clones, though not all of them. This table holds 150,000 to 200,000 clones, 77% found once. CDR1 SGHNT and CDR2 YYREEE come from the germline V gene (reference sequence). The ends lost 3 bases at V and 2 bases at J; junction bases unmatched: 7. The CDR3 totals 16 residues. What was sequenced was PBMCs. The clonotype was recovered from a man aged 25-45 years in good health and CMV-seropositive. V and J are TRBV5-4 and TRBJ2-3, with TRBD2 matching over 9 bases. The CDR3 spells CASSSTLAGYTDTQYF. The CDR3 DNA reads TGTGCCAGCAGCTCCACCCTAGCGGGATACACAGATACGCAGTATTTT.